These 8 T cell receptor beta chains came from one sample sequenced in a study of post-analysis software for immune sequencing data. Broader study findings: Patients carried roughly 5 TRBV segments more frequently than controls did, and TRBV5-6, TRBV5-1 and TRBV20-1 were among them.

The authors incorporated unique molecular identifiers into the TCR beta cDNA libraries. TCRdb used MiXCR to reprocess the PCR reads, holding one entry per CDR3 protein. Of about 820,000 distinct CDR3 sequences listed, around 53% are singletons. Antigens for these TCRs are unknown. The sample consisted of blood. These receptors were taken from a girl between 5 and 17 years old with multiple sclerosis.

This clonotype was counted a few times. The CDR3 is CASSLTGYETQYF. CDR3 nucleotides: TGTGCCAGCAGCCTCACGGGGTACGAGACCCAGTACTTC. This chain connects TRBV7-3 to TRBJ2-5, with D maybe TRBD2 (5 bases). The CDR3 is made up of 13 amino acids. The V and J ends lost 5 bases and 5 bases respectively, with 12 bases between them. Germline values: CDR1 SGHTA, CDR2 FQGTGA.

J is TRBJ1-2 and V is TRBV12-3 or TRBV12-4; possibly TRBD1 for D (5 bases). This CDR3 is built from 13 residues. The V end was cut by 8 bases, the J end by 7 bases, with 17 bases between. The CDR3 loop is CASGVREASGYTF. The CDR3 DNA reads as TGTGCCAGCGGTGTCAGGGAAGCCTCTGGCTACACCTTC.

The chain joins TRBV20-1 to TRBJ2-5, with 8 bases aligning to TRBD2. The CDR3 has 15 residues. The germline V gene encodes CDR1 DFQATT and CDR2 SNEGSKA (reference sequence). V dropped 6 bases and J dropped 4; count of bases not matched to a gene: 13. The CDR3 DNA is TGCAGTGCCGTTCAGGGCAGCGGGAGCGTAGAGACCCAGTACTTC. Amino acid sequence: CSAVQGSGSVETQYF.

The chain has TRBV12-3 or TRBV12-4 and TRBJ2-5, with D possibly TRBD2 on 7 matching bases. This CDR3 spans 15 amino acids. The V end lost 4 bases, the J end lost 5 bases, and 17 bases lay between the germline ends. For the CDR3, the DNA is TGTGCCAGCAGTTCCACCCGGGGGGCCTGGGAGACCCAGTACTTC. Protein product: CASSSTRGAWETQYF.

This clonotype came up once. The CDR3 DNA follows: TGTGCCAGCAGTTCCGAATGGAGCTCCTACAATGAGCAGTTCTTC. Translated, it gives CASSSEWSSYNEQFF. V usage is TRBV27 and J usage is TRBJ2-1; D remains ambiguous. The CDR3 is made up of 15 amino acids. CDR1 and CDR2 (germline): MNHEY, SMNVEV (reference sequence). Trimming stripped 4 bases from V and 0 bases from J, with 10 bases between.

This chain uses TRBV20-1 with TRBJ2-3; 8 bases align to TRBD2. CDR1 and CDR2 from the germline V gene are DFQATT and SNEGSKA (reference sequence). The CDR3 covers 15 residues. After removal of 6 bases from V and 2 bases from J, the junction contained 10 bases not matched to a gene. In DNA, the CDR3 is TGCAGTGCCCCCGGGGTAGCGGGACTCACAGATACGCAGTATTTT. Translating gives CSAPGVAGLTDTQYF.

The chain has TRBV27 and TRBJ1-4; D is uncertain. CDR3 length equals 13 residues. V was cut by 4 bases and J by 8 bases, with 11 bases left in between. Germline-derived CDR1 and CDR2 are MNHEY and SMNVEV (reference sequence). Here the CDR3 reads CASSSLKGEKLFF. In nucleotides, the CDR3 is TGTGCCAGCAGTTCCCTCAAGGGCGAAAAACTGTTTTTT.

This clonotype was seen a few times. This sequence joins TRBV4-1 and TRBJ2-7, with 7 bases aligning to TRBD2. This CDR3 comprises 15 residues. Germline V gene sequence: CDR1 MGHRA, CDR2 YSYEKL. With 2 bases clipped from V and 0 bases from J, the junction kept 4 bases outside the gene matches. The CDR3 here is CASSQTREISYEQYF. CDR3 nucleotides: TGCGCCAGCAGCCAAACGCGGGAGATCTCCTACGAGCAGTACTTC.